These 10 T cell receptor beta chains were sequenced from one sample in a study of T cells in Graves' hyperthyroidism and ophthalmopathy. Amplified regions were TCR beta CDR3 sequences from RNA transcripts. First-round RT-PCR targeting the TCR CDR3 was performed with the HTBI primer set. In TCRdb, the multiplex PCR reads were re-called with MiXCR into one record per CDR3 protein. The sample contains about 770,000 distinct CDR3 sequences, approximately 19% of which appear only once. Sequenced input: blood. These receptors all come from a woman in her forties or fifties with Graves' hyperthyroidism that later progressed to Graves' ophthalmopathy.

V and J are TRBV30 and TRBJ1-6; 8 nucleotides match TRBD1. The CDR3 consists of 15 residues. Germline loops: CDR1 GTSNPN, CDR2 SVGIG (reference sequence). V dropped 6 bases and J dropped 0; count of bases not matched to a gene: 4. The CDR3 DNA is TGTGCCTGTAGACAGGGGAACTCCTATAATTCACCCCTCCACTTT. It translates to CACRQGNSYNSPLHF.

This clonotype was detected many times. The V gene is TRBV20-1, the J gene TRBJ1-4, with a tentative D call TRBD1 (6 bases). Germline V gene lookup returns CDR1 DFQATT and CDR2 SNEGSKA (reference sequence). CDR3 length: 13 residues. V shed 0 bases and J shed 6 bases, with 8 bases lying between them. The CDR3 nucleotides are TGCAGTGCTAGAGAGGGGGGCGATGAAAAACTGTTTTTT. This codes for CSAREGGDEKLFF.

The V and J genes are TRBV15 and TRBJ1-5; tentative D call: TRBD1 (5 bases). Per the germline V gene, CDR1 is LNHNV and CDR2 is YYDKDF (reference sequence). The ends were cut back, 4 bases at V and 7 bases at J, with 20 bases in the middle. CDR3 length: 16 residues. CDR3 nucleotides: TGTGCCACCAGCATGGTCGGGTTGGCAGGGTACCAGCCCCAGCATTTT. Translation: CATSMVGLAGYQPQHF. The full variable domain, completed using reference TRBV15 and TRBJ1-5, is DAMVIQNPRYQVTQFGKPVTLSCSQTLNHNVMYWYQQKSSQAPKLLFHYYDKDFNNEADTPDNFQSRRPNTSFCFLDIRSPGLGDTAMYLCATSMVGLAGYQPQHFGDGTRLSIL.

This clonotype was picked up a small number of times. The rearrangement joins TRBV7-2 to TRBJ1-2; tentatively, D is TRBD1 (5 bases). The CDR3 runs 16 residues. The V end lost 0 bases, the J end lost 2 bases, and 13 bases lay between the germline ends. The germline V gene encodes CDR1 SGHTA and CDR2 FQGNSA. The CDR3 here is CASSLAITGENYGYTF. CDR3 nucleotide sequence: TGTGCCAGCAGCTTAGCGATTACAGGAGAAAACTATGGCTACACCTTC. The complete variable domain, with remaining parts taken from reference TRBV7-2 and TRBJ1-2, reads GAGVSQSPSNKVTEKGKDVELRCDPISGHTALYWYRQSLGQGLEFLIYFQGNSAPDKSGLPSDRFSAERTGGSVSTLTIQRTQQEDSAVYLCASSLAITGENYGYTFGSGTRLTVV.

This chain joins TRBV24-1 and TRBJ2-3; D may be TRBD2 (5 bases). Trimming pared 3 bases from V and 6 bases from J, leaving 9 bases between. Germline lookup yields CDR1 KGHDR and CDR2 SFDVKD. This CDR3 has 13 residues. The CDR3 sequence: CATSDPTGDTQYF. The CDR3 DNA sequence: TGTGCCACCAGTGATCCCACGGGGGATACGCAGTATTTT.

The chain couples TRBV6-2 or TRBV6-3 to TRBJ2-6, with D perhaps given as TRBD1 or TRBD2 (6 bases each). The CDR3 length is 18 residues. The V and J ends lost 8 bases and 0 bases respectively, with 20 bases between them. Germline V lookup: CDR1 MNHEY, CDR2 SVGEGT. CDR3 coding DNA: TGTGCCAGCGGGGGTCTAACGGGGGACATCTCTGGGGCCAACGTCCTGACTTTC. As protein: CASGGLTGDISGANVLTF.

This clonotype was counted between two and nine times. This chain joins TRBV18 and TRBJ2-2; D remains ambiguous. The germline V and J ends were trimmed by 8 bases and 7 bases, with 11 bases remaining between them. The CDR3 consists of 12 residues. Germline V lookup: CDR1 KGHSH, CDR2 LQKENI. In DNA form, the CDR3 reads TGTGCCAGCCGCCAGGAAGGCGGGGAGCTGTTTTTT. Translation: CASRQEGGELFF.

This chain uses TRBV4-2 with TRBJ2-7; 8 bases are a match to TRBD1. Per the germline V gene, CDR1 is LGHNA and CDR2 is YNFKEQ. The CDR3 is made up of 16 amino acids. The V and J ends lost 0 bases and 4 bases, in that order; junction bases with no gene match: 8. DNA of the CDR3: TGTGCCAGCAGCCAAGAGGGCTCCGGACAGGGTTACGAGCAGTACTTC. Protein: CASSQEGSGQGYEQYF.

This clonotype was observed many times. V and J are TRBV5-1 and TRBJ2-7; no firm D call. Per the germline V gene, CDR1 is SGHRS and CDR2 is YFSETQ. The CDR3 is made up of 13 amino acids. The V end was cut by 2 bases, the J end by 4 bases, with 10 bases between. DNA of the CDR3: TGCGCCAGCAGCTTTTCCGTAGAATACGAGCAGTACTTC. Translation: CASSFSVEYEQYF.

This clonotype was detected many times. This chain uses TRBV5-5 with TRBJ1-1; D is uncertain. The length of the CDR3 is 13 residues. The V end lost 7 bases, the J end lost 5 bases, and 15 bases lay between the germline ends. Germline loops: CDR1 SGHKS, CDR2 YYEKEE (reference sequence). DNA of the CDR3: TGTGCCAGCGAAAAAAGGGCCGAAACTGAAGCTTTCTTT. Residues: CASEKRAETEAFF.